These 20 T cell receptor beta chains originate from one sample sequenced in a study of shared clonotypes between healthy human individuals (dated by TCRdb to the early 2020s). Library prep was done by the immunoSEQ multiplex PCR assay. TCRdb limited this immuneACCESS table to in-frame rearrangements with V and J called. A share of clones is missing; checked studies link under half to unresolved V genes, and the rest is unexplained. The sample records roughly 2.2 million clones, approximately 93% of which are singletons. Around 0.4% of the sample goes to the ten largest clones. Material for sequencing was naive CD4+ T cells from PBMCs. The intended sense of this specimen's cell subset or site label: CD45RA+ positively selected. These receptors originate from a man aged 18 to 35 in good health. Some clones in this sample may be carry-over from other donors' samples.

V usage is TRBV5-1 and J usage is TRBJ2-1; TRBD2 matches at 14 bases. In germline, CDR1 is SGHRS, CDR2 YFSETQ. The CDR3 contains 20 residues. V shed 3 bases, J shed 0 bases, and the junction held 11 bases outside the gene matches. The CDR3 here is CASSSSGTSGGLSSYNEQFF. The DNA of the CDR3 is TGCGCCAGCAGCTCATCCGGGACTAGCGGGGGCCTGAGCTCCTACAATGAGCAGTTCTTC. Based on the CDR3 plus reference TRBV5-1 and TRBJ2-1, the full variable domain is KAGVTQTPRYLIKTRGQQVTLSCSPISGHRSVSWYQQTPGQGLQFLFEYFSETQRNKGNFPGRFSGRQFSNSRSEMNVSTLELGDSALYLCASSSSGTSGGLSSYNEQFFGPGTRLTVL.

J is TRBJ1-5 and V is TRBV5-1; D is uncertain. CDR1 SGHRS and CDR2 YFSETQ come from the germline V gene. The germline V and J ends were trimmed by 0 bases and 1 base, with 11 bases remaining between them. CDR3 length equals 16 residues. CDR3 DNA: TGCGCCAGCAGCTTGGATCCGGGAGGGAGCAATCAGCCCCAGCATTTT. It is translated as CASSLDPGGSNQPQHF.

The sample holds one count of this clone. The chain couples TRBV5-1 to TRBJ2-1; tentatively, D is TRBD2 (5 bases). The CDR3 spans 15 residues. The germline V gene has CDR1 SGHRS and CDR2 YFSETQ. The V end lost 1 base, the J end lost 2 bases, and 10 bases lay between the germline ends. The CDR3 DNA reads TGCGCCAGCAGCTTGACGACTACTCCCTACAATGAGCAGTTCTTC. It specifies CASSLTTTPYNEQFF.

In the case of this clone: This specimen includes other DNA sequences encoding the same CDR3. The genes are TRBV29-1 and TRBJ2-7; D uncertain. Germline V lookup: CDR1 SQVTM, CDR2 ANQGSEA. Trimming took off 4 bases at V and 1 base at J, with 5 bases between the two ends. This CDR3 contains 11 residues. The CDR3 loop is CSVAESYEQYF. The CDR3 DNA sequence: TGCAGCGTTGCGGAATCCTACGAGCAGTACTTC.

The chain is built from TRBV7-3 and TRBJ2-5, with D uncertain. There are 13 residues in the CDR3. The germline V gene encodes CDR1 SGHTA and CDR2 FQGTGA. Trimming pared 2 bases from V and 1 base from J, leaving 5 bases between. The CDR3 sequence is CASSLQLQETQYF. CDR3 coding DNA: TGTGCCAGCAGCTTACAGCTCCAAGAGACCCAGTACTTC.

This sequence joins TRBV2 and TRBJ2-3; no firm D call. Germline V CDR1 and CDR2: SNHLY, FYNNEI. The CDR3 extends over 11 amino acids. The V gene lost 3 bases and the J gene lost 4 bases, with 2 bases spanning the gap. CDR3 sequence (DNA): TGTGCCAGCAGTGAGCCAGATACGCAGTATTTT. Residues: CASSEPDTQYF.

The V call is TRBV29-1, the J call TRBJ1-4, with 9 bases matching TRBD1. The CDR3 has 13 residues. Germline V gives CDR1 SQVTM, CDR2 ANQGSEA. The V segment lost 5 bases and the J segment 6 bases; nucleotides outside the gene matches: 4. CDR3 sequence reads: CSVWDREDEKLFF. In DNA, the CDR3 is TGCAGCGTTTGGGACAGGGAGGATGAAAAACTGTTTTTT.

The chain has TRBV25-1 and TRBJ2-7; 8 bases are shared with TRBD2. CDR3 size: 14 residues. V shed 5 bases, J shed 2 bases, and the junction held 5 bases outside the gene matches. CDR1 and CDR2 (germline): MGHDK, SYGVNS. The chain's CDR3 is CASSKAGGTYEQYF. CDR3 DNA sequence: TGTGCCAGCAGTAAGGCGGGAGGCACCTACGAGCAGTACTTC.

V and J are TRBV5-6 and TRBJ2-3; 12 bases are shared with TRBD2. V was pared by 2 bases and J by 0 bases, with 4 bases of the junction left unmatched. Germline lookup yields CDR1 SGHDT and CDR2 YYEEEE. This CDR3 has 17 residues. The CDR3 bases are TGTGCCAGCAGCTTCGGACTAGCGGGGCCTAGCACAGATACGCAGTATTTT. As protein: CASSFGLAGPSTDTQYF.

This chain links TRBV5-6 with TRBJ2-5; 11 positions match TRBD1. Trimming cost V 1 base and J 4 bases; bases outside gene matches: 6. The CDR3 runs to 16 residues. The V gene's germline CDR1 is SGHDT and CDR2 YYEEEE. CDR3 sequence (DNA): TGTGCCAGCAGCTTGACTTTCGGGACAGGGGGAGAGACCCAGTACTTC. This codes for CASSLTFGTGGETQYF.

This chain connects TRBV9 to TRBJ2-6; TRBD1 might be the D (6 bases). V dropped 2 bases and J dropped 0 bases, with 18 bases sitting between them. Looked up from germline, CDR1 is SGDLS and CDR2 is YYNGEE. This CDR3 region has 19 residues. CDR3 in DNA: TGTGCCAGCAGCGTTAGCAGGGGCTCCACGACCTCTGGGGCCAACGTCCTGACTTTC. Translating it yields CASSVSRGSTTSGANVLTF.

The chain employs TRBV28 and TRBJ2-3; TRBD1 aligns across 8 bases. Germline CDR1 MDHEN, CDR2 SYDVKM. The trim removed 3 bases at V and 2 bases at J, leaving 4 bases unmatched. The CDR3 is 15 residues long. The CDR3 loop is CASSLGQVSTDTQYF. The CDR3 nucleotides are TGTGCCAGCAGTTTGGGACAGGTGTCCACAGATACGCAGTATTTT.

This rearrangement joins TRBV15 to TRBJ2-4; 8 bases are a match to TRBD1. Germline CDR1 LNHNV, CDR2 YYDKDF (reference sequence). This CDR3 region has 17 residues. Trimming at V came to 1 base and at J to 3 bases, leaving 8 bases not matched to a gene. The CDR3, as DNA: TGTGCCACCAGCAGAGGACTATTAGGACAGGGCAAAAACATTCAGTACTTC. This sequence encodes CATSRGLLGQGKNIQYF.

The V gene is TRBV5-5, the J gene TRBJ1-3; D is unclear. The CDR3 runs to 15 residues. Trimming cost V 3 bases and J 0 bases, with 10 bases left between them. From germline, CDR1 is SGHKS and CDR2 YYEKEE (reference sequence). The CDR3 spells CASSYGPDSGNTIYF. CDR3 sequence (DNA): TGTGCCAGCAGCTATGGTCCGGACTCTGGAAACACCATATATTTT.

This chain joins TRBV29-1 and TRBJ1-1, with 7 bases identical to TRBD1. CDR1 and CDR2 (germline): SQVTM, ANQGSEA. V was clipped by 7 bases and J by 5 bases; unmatched bases: 13. The CDR3 is 14 residues long. CDR3 loop: CSAAVQGSGTEAFF. The CDR3 DNA sequence: TGCAGCGCCGCTGTACAGGGGAGCGGAACTGAAGCTTTCTTT.

The CDR3: CASSGGQRQETQYF. DNA of the CDR3: TGTGCCAGCAGTGGTGGACAAAGACAAGAGACCCAGTACTTC. This rearrangement joins TRBV6-1 to TRBJ2-5; D may be TRBD1 (5 bases). Trimming left V 4 bases short and J 2 bases short, with 11 bases between. The CDR3 length is 14 residues. Germline V gene lookup returns CDR1 MNHNS and CDR2 SASEGT.

The genes are TRBV5-1 and TRBJ1-1, with 7 bases that match TRBD1. The CDR3 runs to 15 residues. In germline, CDR1 is SGHRS, CDR2 YFSETQ. V was pared by 2 bases and J by 3 bases, with 7 bases of the junction left unmatched. DNA of the CDR3: TGCGCCAGCAGCTTCCACAGGGGAGGGGACACTGAAGCTTTCTTT. This translates into CASSFHRGGDTEAFF.

This sequence joins TRBV25-1 and TRBJ2-5, with D uncertain. The CDR3 consists of 8 residues. V was shortened by 6 bases and J by 10 bases, with 3 bases between the two germline ends. CDR1 is MGHDK, CDR2 SYGVNS, per germline. CDR3 bases: TGTGCCAGCAGAATCCAGTACTTC. Amino acids: CASRIQYF.

This chain joins TRBV19 and TRBJ2-2; TRBD1 is a possible D gene (5 bases). The CDR3 runs 15 residues. The germline V gene encodes CDR1 LNHDA and CDR2 SQIVND (reference sequence). The ends were cut back, 5 bases at V and 0 bases at J, with 10 bases in the middle. As DNA, the CDR3 is TGTGCCAGTAGTGTCGACAGATCGAACACCGGGGAGCTGTTTTTT. This translates into CASSVDRSNTGELFF.

The chain recombines TRBV5-1 with TRBJ2-7, with 8 bases that match TRBD2. The germline gives CDR1 SGHRS, CDR2 YFSETQ. Germline trimming cut 3 bases from V and 2 bases from J; bases unmatched to any gene: 10. The CDR3 is made up of 16 amino acids. The CDR3 nucleotides read TGCGCCAGCAGCTCGTCTCCTAGCGGGTCCACCTACGAGCAGTACTTC. Its translation is CASSSSPSGSTYEQYF.